This T cell receptor beta chain was recorded in a study of human T cells and chemical hapten exposure. Study details: Patients were mainly female, each with alopecia areata, totalis or universalis.

Germline V CDR1 and CDR2: DFQATT, SNEGSKA (reference sequence). The trim removed 1 base at V and 0 bases at J, leaving 8 bases unmatched. The CDR3 totals 17 residues. The time point is: patch test 1, 2 weeks after DPC sensitization. Specified treatment: therapeutic diphenylcyclopropenone sensitization with weekly scalp DPC. At every patch-test visit, blood was drawn before the patch test was applied. Ten or more counts support this clonotype. TCRdb reanalysed the RACE reads using MiXCR and keeps one entry per CDR3 protein. The table has about 360,000 distinct CDR3 sequences, around 7% seen once; the top ten hold 7% to 10%.

The V and J genes are TRBV20-1 and TRBJ1-5; 8 positions match TRBD1. The sequencing here drew on whole blood, taken in connection with sensitization to the hapten diphenylcyclopropenone (DPC). The TCR comes from a young woman with alopecia areata. Some clones in this sample may be carry-over from other donors' samples. DNA of the CDR3: TGCAGTGCTAGAGTGAGGACAGGGATCGATAGCAATCAGCCCCAGCATTTT. This gives the protein CSARVRTGIDSNQPQHF.